This note documents a single T cell receptor (beta chain) sequence. What it binds is unknown. These data belong to a study of cytomegalovirus exposure and HLA in healthy donors. 13 Jbeta primers and 60 Vbeta primers were used for the PCR. Assay: immunoSEQ multiplex PCR; the TCRdb copy retains only in-frame clones and omits some. The repertoire holds roughly 170,000 clones, 82% seen once, with about 1.5% in the top ten. Study-wide points: Listed as cytomegalovirus-associated were roughly 180 TCR beta chains. Reports described diagnosis of cytomegalovirus status by the classifier as highly specific and sensitive.

The specimen sequenced was PBMCs. This TCR was sampled from a male donor in good health and CMV-seronegative.

The CDR3 coding sequence is TGTGCCAGCAGTACTGGGACAGTCGAAGCTTTCTTT. Translating gives CASSTGTVEAFF. The chain employs TRBV27 and TRBJ1-1; 7 bases line up with TRBD1. This CDR3 is 12 amino acids long. V dropped 5 bases and J dropped 8; count of bases not matched to a gene: 5. Germline V gene data show CDR1 as MNHEY and CDR2 as SMNVEV (reference sequence).